These 22 T cell receptor beta chains came from one sample sequenced in a study of T cell responses to AZD1222 COVID-19 vaccine. Libraries were prepared by immunoSEQ multiplex PCR; TCRdb keeps only in-frame clonotypes and omits some of them. The data show more than 100,000 clones, more than 70% seen once. The specimen was peripheral blood, collected on day 0 of AZD1222 vaccination. The source is an adult in good health.

Points on this clone: The sample carries other DNA sequences with the same CDR3. The J gene is TRBJ2-7, the V gene TRBV6-5; D is perhaps TRBD2 (5 bases). There are 13 residues in the CDR3. Per germline, CDR1 MNHEY and CDR2 SVGAGI. The V gene lost 2 bases and the J gene lost 0 bases, with 5 bases spanning the gap. This chain's CDR3 is CASSYRGSYEQYF. Here the CDR3 DNA reads TGTGCCAGCAGTTACCGGGGCTCCTACGAGCAGTACTTC.

The chain couples TRBV20-1 to TRBJ1-2; D is unclear. V was pared by 5 bases and J by 5 bases, with 9 bases between. CDR3 length equals 11 residues. The germline gives CDR1 DFQATT, CDR2 SNEGSKA (reference sequence). The CDR3 bases are TGCAGTGCTCGGGATGTTTATGGCTACACCTTC. As protein: CSARDVYGYTF.

This chain uses TRBV5-1 with TRBJ2-1; perhaps TRBD1 as D (6 bases). The CDR3 length is 14 residues. Looked up from germline, CDR1 is SGHRS and CDR2 is YFSETQ. V was shortened by 2 bases and J by 6 bases, with 12 bases between the two germline ends. The CDR3, as DNA: TGCGCCAGCAGCTTAGGGGACATCGGCAATGAGCAGTTCTTC. Its protein product is CASSLGDIGNEQFF.

This chain connects TRBV18 to TRBJ1-1; no firm D call. The CDR3 covers 16 residues. V lost 0 bases and J lost 0, with 11 bases in between. CDR1 KGHSH and CDR2 LQKENI come from the germline V gene. The CDR3 DNA reads TGTGCCAGCTCACCACCTGTCAGAACTCTGAACACTGAAGCTTTCTTT. It specifies CASSPPVRTLNTEAFF.

CDR3 nucleotide sequence: TGTGCCAGCAGCCAGTATTACAGGGAGGCTACGCAGTATTTT. Amino acid sequence: CASSQYYREATQYF. This chain connects TRBV3-1 (or the pseudogene TRBV3-2) to TRBJ2-3; the D gene could be TRBD1 or TRBD2 (6 bases each). This CDR3 contains 14 residues. V was trimmed by 3 bases and J by 8 bases, leaving 15 bases between them. CDR1 is LGHDT, CDR2 YNNKEL, per germline (reference sequence).

This chain links TRBV6-1 with TRBJ2-5; tentatively, D is TRBD1 (7 bases). Germline V gives CDR1 MNHNS, CDR2 SASEGT. V gave up 1 base and J gave up 4 bases, with 10 bases separating them. This CDR3 is 14 amino acids long. The CDR3 DNA follows: TGTGCCAGCAGTGAAGTCAGGGGGGTAGAGACCCAGTACTTC. This translates into CASSEVRGVETQYF.

The genes are TRBV19 and TRBJ2-2, with 9 bases that match TRBD2. CDR3 length: 16 residues. Germline-derived CDR1 and CDR2 are LNHDA and SQIVND (reference sequence). The J segment lost 6 bases and the V segment lost 6 bases, leaving 11 bases of the junction unmatched. CDR3 nucleotides: TGTGCCAGTAGCCCCTGGCGGGGGGGCAACGCCGGGGAGCTGTTTTTT. This translates into CASSPWRGGNAGELFF.

This clone was counted only a few times. This sequence joins TRBV6-2 or TRBV6-3 and TRBJ2-7; D is possibly TRBD1 (6 bases). V was clipped by 1 base and J by 0 bases, with 7 bases between them. The CDR3 covers 14 residues. Germline V gene data show CDR1 as MNHEY and CDR2 as SVGEGT. The CDR3 loop is CASSYLQGSYEQYF. DNA of the CDR3: TGTGCCAGCAGTTACTTACAGGGCTCCTACGAGCAGTACTTC.

The rearrangement links TRBV27 to TRBJ1-1; tentative D call: TRBD1 (5 bases). Germline CDR1 MNHEY, CDR2 SMNVEV (reference sequence). Trimming removed 3 bases at V and 1 base at J, with 12 bases between. The CDR3 is made up of 15 amino acids. As DNA, the CDR3 is TGTGCCAGCAGTTTCGGGGACCGAGGGAACACTGAAGCTTTCTTT. Amino acid sequence: CASSFGDRGNTEAFF.

This clone was seen a few times. The chain uses TRBV7-2 and TRBJ2-3, with 8 positions matching TRBD2. Unmatched junction bases numbered 4, after V lost 5 bases and J lost 6 bases. CDR1 is SGHTA and CDR2 is FQGNSA in the germline V gene. The CDR3 consists of 13 residues. The CDR3 here is CASSRGGIDTQYF. The DNA for the CDR3 is TGTGCCAGCAGCCGGGGGGGAATCGATACGCAGTATTTT.

The chain combines TRBV19 with TRBJ2-7; TRBD1 matches 7 bases. The V and J ends lost 4 bases and 5 bases, in that order; junction bases with no gene match: 8. Germline CDR1 LNHDA, CDR2 SQIVND (reference sequence). The CDR3 length is 14 residues. The CDR3 bases are TGTGCCAGTAGTACCCAACCACAGGGGAACGAGCAGTACTTC. It encodes CASSTQPQGNEQYF.

This chain joins TRBV19 and TRBJ1-5; D perhaps matches TRBD1 (6 bases). The CDR3 totals 14 residues. Per germline, CDR1 LNHDA and CDR2 SQIVND (reference sequence). Trimming pared 5 bases from V and 4 bases from J, leaving 12 bases between. CDR3 sequence: CASSSGVKNQPQHF. For the CDR3, the DNA is TGTGCCAGTAGTTCAGGGGTAAAAAATCAGCCCCAGCATTTT.

This clone was seen just once. The chain combines TRBV19 with TRBJ1-5; the match to TRBD1 covers 10 bases. CDR1 LNHDA and CDR2 SQIVND come from the germline V gene (reference sequence). V lost 6 bases and J lost 4; bases outside the gene matches: 3. There are 14 residues in the CDR3. This chain's CDR3 is CASRKGQGNQPQHF. Here the CDR3 DNA reads TGTGCCAGTAGAAAGGGACAGGGGAATCAGCCCCAGCATTTT.

This chain links TRBV9 with TRBJ2-5; D unresolved. Germline V gene data show CDR1 as SGDLS and CDR2 as YYNGEE. CDR3 size: 14 residues. V lost 0 bases and J lost 0, with 6 bases in between. In DNA form, the CDR3 reads TGTGCCAGCAGCGTAGCTTTGGACCAAGAGACCCAGTACTTC. This translates into CASSVALDQETQYF. Combining the CDR3 with reference TRBV9 and TRBJ2-5 gives the whole variable domain DSGVTQTPKHLITATGQRVTLRCSPRSGDLSVYWYQQSLDQGLQFLIQYYNGEERAKGNILERFSAQQFPDLHSELNLSSLELGDSALYFCASSVALDQETQYFGPGTRLLVL.

In its sample, this clone was seen a few times. The chain has TRBV3-1 (or the pseudogene TRBV3-2) and TRBJ2-3; weak D call: TRBD1 (5 bases). This CDR3 region has 15 residues. In germline, CDR1 is LGHDT, CDR2 YNNKEL (reference sequence). Trimming took 1 base from V and 1 from J, leaving 9 bases between them. The DNA for the CDR3 is TGTGCCAGCAGCCAAGGGGGCGTCCGCACAGATACGCAGTATTTT. It is translated as CASSQGGVRTDTQYF.

The chain links TRBV29-1 to TRBJ1-2; D is unresolved. The V and J ends lost 7 bases and 4 bases respectively, with 13 bases between them. The germline CDR1 and CDR2 sequences are SQVTM and ANQGSEA. The CDR3 loop spans 12 amino acids. The CDR3 DNA follows: TGCAGCGCTTTCTCCCAGTTCTATGGCTACACCTTC. Its translation: CSAFSQFYGYTF.

The V and J genes are TRBV7-9 and TRBJ2-5; D may be TRBD2 (7 bases). CDR3 size: 14 residues. Germline V gene lookup returns CDR1 SEHNR and CDR2 FQNEAQ (reference sequence). Trimming took 6 bases from V and 1 from J, leaving 12 bases between them. The DNA of the CDR3 is TGTGCCAGCAGACGGGGGGCCAGCCAAGAGACCCAGTACTTC. Its protein product is CASRRGASQETQYF. Full variable domain (outside the CDR3, taken from reference TRBV7-9 and TRBJ2-5): DTGVSQNPRHKITKRGQNVTFRCDPISEHNRLYWYRQTLGQGPEFLTYFQNEAQLEKSRLLSDRFSAERPKGSFSTLEIQRTEQGDSAMYLCASRRGASQETQYFGPGTRLLVL.

This clone was observed once. This rearrangement joins TRBV7-9 to TRBJ2-1; D gene unclear. V lost 4 bases and J lost 1, with 14 bases in between. The CDR3 loop spans 16 amino acids. The germline V gene encodes CDR1 SEHNR and CDR2 FQNEAQ (reference sequence). CDR3 coding DNA: TGTGCCAGCAGCTCCTGGGTGCTCTTATCCTACAATGAGCAGTTCTTC. Protein product: CASSSWVLLSYNEQFF. The full variable domain, in which reference TRBV7-9 and TRBJ2-1 provide the parts outside the CDR3, is DTGVSQNPRHKITKRGQNVTFRCDPISEHNRLYWYRQTLGQGPEFLTYFQNEAQLEKSRLLSDRFSAERPKGSFSTLEIQRTEQGDSAMYLCASSSWVLLSYNEQFFGPGTRLTVL.

The chain recombines TRBV19 with TRBJ1-1; no firm D call. This CDR3 has 13 amino acids. Germline CDR1 reads LNHDA; CDR2 reads SQIVND (reference sequence). V gave up 2 bases and J gave up 0 bases, with 4 bases separating them. The CDR3 is CASSIMMNTEAFF. The CDR3 region has the DNA TGTGCCAGTAGTATAATGATGAACACTGAAGCTTTCTTT. Full variable domain (outside the CDR3, taken from reference TRBV19 and TRBJ1-1): DGGITQSPKYLFRKEGQNVTLSCEQNLNHDAMYWYRQDPGQGLRLIYYSQIVNDFQKGDIAEGYSVSREKKESFPLTVTSAQKNPTAFYLCASSIMMNTEAFFGQGTRLTVV.

The J gene is TRBJ1-3, the V gene TRBV7-2; TRBD1 aligns across 10 bases. Germline V gene data show CDR1 as SGHTA and CDR2 as FQGNSA. This CDR3 is 14 amino acids long. Trimming at V came to 5 bases and at J to 11 bases, leaving 9 bases not matched to a gene. CDR3 loop: CASSGDRGGNAIYF. Written as DNA, the CDR3 is TGTGCCAGCAGCGGGGACAGGGGCGGCAACGCCATATATTTT.

The V gene is TRBV3-1 (or the pseudogene TRBV3-2), the J gene TRBJ2-5, with 13 positions matching TRBD2. Germline-derived CDR1 and CDR2 are LGHDT and YNNKEL (reference sequence). Unmatched junction bases numbered 7, after V lost 4 bases and J lost 5 bases. This CDR3 is built from 16 residues. The DNA of the CDR3 is TGTGCCAGCAGCCGGGGACTAGCGGGGCCCCACGAGACCCAGTACTTC. Its translation: CASSRGLAGPHETQYF.

The chain carries TRBV28 and TRBJ1-2, with D maybe TRBD1 (5 bases). This CDR3 has 14 amino acids. V lost 5 bases, J lost 5 bases, and 15 bases lay in between. Germline CDR1 is MDHEN and CDR2 is SYDVKM. The CDR3 DNA is TGTGCCAGCAGTATAGCCGGGACGCAATATGGCTACACCTTC. Protein product: CASSIAGTQYGYTF.